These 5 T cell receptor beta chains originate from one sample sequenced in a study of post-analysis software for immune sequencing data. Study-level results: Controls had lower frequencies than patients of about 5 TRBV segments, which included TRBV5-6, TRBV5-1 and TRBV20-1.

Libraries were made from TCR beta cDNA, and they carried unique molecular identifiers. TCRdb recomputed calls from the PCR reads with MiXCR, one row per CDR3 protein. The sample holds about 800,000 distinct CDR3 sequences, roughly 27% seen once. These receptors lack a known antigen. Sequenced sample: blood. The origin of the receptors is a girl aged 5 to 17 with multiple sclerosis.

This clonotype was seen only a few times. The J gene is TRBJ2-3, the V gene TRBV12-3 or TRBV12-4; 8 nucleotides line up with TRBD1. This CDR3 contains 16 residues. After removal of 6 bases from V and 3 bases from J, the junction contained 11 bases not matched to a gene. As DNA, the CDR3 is TGTGCCAGCAGCCTCACCCCCCAGGGGGCAACAGATACGCAGTATTTT. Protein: CASSLTPQGATDTQYF.

CDR3 DNA: TGCGCCAGCAGCCAACCGGGACTTCAAGAGACCCAGTACTTC. Translated: CASSQPGLQETQYF. The V call is TRBV4-1, the J call TRBJ2-5, with a weak D call TRBD2 (6 bases). From germline, CDR1 is MGHRA and CDR2 YSYEKL. The V gene lost 2 bases and the J gene lost 2 bases, with 9 bases spanning the gap. The CDR3 contains 14 residues.

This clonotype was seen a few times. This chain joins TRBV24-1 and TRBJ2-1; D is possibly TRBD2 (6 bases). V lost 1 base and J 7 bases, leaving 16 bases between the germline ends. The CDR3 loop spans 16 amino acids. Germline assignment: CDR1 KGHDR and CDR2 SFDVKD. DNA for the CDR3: TGTGCCACCAGTGATTTTGGGTCTAGCGCTAGGAATGAGCAGTTCTTC. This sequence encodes CATSDFGSSARNEQFF.

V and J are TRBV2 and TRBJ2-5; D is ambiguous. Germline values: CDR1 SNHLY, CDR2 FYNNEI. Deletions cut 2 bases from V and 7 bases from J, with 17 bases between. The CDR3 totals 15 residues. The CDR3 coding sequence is TGTGCCAGCAGTGAAATTCGTCAGGTCCGTGGGACCCAGTACTTC. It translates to CASSEIRQVRGTQYF. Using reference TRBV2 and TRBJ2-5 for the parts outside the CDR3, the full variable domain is EPEVTQTPSHQVTQMGQEVILRCVPISNHLYFYWYRQILGQKVEFLVSFYNNEISEKSEIFDDQFSVERPDGSNFTLKIRSTKLEDSAMYFCASSEIRQVRGTQYFGPGTRLLVL.

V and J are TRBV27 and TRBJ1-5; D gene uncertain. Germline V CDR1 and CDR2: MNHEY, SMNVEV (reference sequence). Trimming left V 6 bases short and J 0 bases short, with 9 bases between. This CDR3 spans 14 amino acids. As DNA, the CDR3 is TGTGCCAGCAGGACGATGGGTAGCAATCAGCCCCAGCATTTT. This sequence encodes CASRTMGSNQPQHF.